What follows are 24 T cell receptor beta chains derived from one specimen sequenced in a study of T cell clonality in common variable immunodeficiency. Some clones are missing from TCRdb's copy, which holds only in-frame ones; the method was immunoSEQ multiplex PCR. The sample is made up of around 34,000 clones, none counted only once. Specimen: peripheral blood mononuclear cells. The receptor set was obtained from a person aged 18 to 75 in good health.

This clone was found many times. Read data end 3 residues before the CDR3 end; the end is taken from the germline J gene. The chain uses TRBV3-1 (or the pseudogene TRBV3-2) and TRBJ2-5; D unclear. The CDR3 length is 15 residues. The germline CDR1 and CDR2 sequences are LGHDT and YNNKEL (reference sequence). The V end lost 1 base, the J end lost 2 bases, and 11 bases lay between the germline ends. The CDR3 is CASSQGSVQQETQYF. The CDR3 bases that were read are TGTGCCAGCAGCCAAGGGTCAGTTCAACAAGAGACC.

This clone is medium-sized by share. Read data end 3 residues before the CDR3 end; the end is taken from the germline J gene. The rearrangement joins TRBV6-4 to TRBJ2-3, with 9 bases lining up with TRBD2. The V gene end was trimmed by 5 bases and the J gene end by 4 bases; junction bases not matched to a gene: 7. The CDR3 covers 15 residues. The germline V gene has CDR1 MRHNA and CDR2 SNTAGT. The chain's CDR3 is CASSPLAGVADTQYF. The part of the CDR3 DNA that was read is TGTGCCAGCAGTCCTTTAGCGGGAGTGGCAGATACG.

This clone was seen ten or more times. Coverage ceases 3 residues before the CDR3 finishes, and the germline J gene fills in the end. The chain couples TRBV5-1 to TRBJ2-6, with a tentative D call TRBD1 (5 bases). CDR3 length equals 19 residues. The V and J ends lost 5 bases and 0 bases respectively, with 21 bases between them. CDR1 is SGHRS and CDR2 is YFSETQ in the germline V gene. CDR3 DNA (partial): TGCGCCAGCAGAGGTTGGGTGGAGACAGACACCTCTGGGGCCAACGTC. Its translation is CASRGWVETDTSGANV. The entire CDR3 protein reads CASRGWVETDTSGANVLTF.

This clone was recorded at least ten times. The read halts 3 residues ahead of the CDR3 end, with the missing end drawn from the germline J gene. The chain employs TRBV20-1 and TRBJ2-1; TRBD1 might be the D (5 bases). V gave up 1 base and J gave up 6 bases, with 13 bases separating them. Germline V CDR1 and CDR2: DFQATT, SNEGSKA (reference sequence). This CDR3 comprises 14 residues. Partial CDR3 DNA: TGCAGTGCTAGAGGGCAGGGTTTCAGCAATGAG. Its translation is CSARGQGFSNE. Given in full, the CDR3 is CSARGQGFSNEQFF.

This clone has a count of ten or more. The read ends 3 residues before the CDR3 terminus; that terminus is restored from the germline J gene. V and J are TRBV2 and TRBJ1-5; D possibly corresponds to TRBD1 (6 bases). Per germline, CDR1 SNHLY and CDR2 FYNNEI. This CDR3 has 14 residues. Trimming cost V 4 bases and J 6 bases, with 13 bases left between them. The CDR3 DNA, read in part, is TGTGCCAGCAGTGCTGGACAGCGGGGTCAGCCC. Translating gives CASSAGQRGQP. The complete CDR3 protein is CASSAGQRGQPQHF.

This clone was seen many times. The sequenced fragment ends 3 residues before the CDR3 boundary, so the rest is inferred from the germline J gene. J is TRBJ2-7 and V is TRBV20-1; 11 nucleotides line up with TRBD1. There are 13 residues in the CDR3. Per germline, CDR1 DFQATT and CDR2 SNEGSKA (reference sequence). The V gene end was trimmed by 7 bases and the J gene end by 6 bases; junction bases not matched to a gene: 8. The part of the CDR3 DNA that was read is TGCAGTGGGGTGGGGACAGGGGGTCTCGAG. This codes for CSGVGTGGLE. In full, the CDR3 is CSGVGTGGLEQYF.

This clone showed up many times. The CDR3 is cut off 3 residues early in the read; its end comes from the germline J gene. The chain is built from TRBV19 and TRBJ1-1; tentatively, D is TRBD1 (5 bases). Germline V gene data show CDR1 as LNHDA and CDR2 as SQIVND (reference sequence). Trimming took off 4 bases at V and 5 bases at J, with 14 bases between the two ends. The CDR3 length is 14 residues. CDR3: CASSKSHKGTEAFF. The sequenced CDR3 bases are TGTGCCAGTAGTAAATCCCACAAGGGGACTGAA.

This clone was counted many times. Read data end 3 residues before the CDR3 end; the end is taken from the germline J gene. The same CDR3 also results from other DNA sequences found in this sample. V and J are TRBV19 and TRBJ2-7; D is uncertain. The CDR3 has 14 amino acids. Trimming took 1 base from V and 0 from J, leaving 7 bases between them. Germline loops: CDR1 LNHDA, CDR2 SQIVND (reference sequence). The sequenced CDR3 bases are TGTGCCAGTAGTATAGGCGGCGACTCCTACGAG. Its translation is CASSIGGDSYE. The whole CDR3 sequence reads CASSIGGDSYEQYF.

This clone has ten or more counts. The CDR3 end is not reached by the read, which stops 3 residues before it; the germline J gene fills it in. This sequence joins TRBV30 and TRBJ2-3; 8 bases are shared with TRBD1. V was clipped by 4 bases and J by 0 bases; unmatched bases: 3. The germline CDR1 and CDR2 sequences are GTSNPN and SVGIG (reference sequence). The CDR3 covers 14 residues. The CDR3 loop is CAWIGQGSTDTQYF. CDR3 DNA (partial): TGTGCCTGGATAGGACAGGGTAGCACAGATACG.

This clone was seen only a few times. The read falls 3 residues short of the CDR3 end, and the missing part is taken from the germline J gene. The gene calls are TRBV11-2 and TRBJ2-1; D uncertain. V was pared by 8 bases and J by 8 bases, with 13 bases between. This CDR3 has 12 residues. Per germline, CDR1 SGHAT and CDR2 FQNNGV. The CDR3 sequence: CASAAGSYEQFF. The part of the CDR3 DNA that was read is TGTGCCAGCGCGGCTGGAAGCTATGAG. Combining the CDR3 with reference TRBV11-2 and TRBJ2-1 gives the whole variable domain EAGVAQSPRYKIIEKRQSVAFWCNPISGHATLYWYQQILGQGPKLLIQFQNNGVVDDSQLPKDRFSAERLKGVDSTLKIQPAKLEDSAVYLCASAAGSYEQFFGPGTRLTVL.

Details on this clone: The CDR3 end is not reached by the read, which stops 3 residues before it; the germline J gene fills it in. V is TRBV25-1 and J is TRBJ2-7, with 8 nucleotides matching TRBD1. Trimming cost V 6 bases and J 4 bases; bases outside gene matches: 8. This CDR3 has 14 amino acids. Germline V gene lookup returns CDR1 MGHDK and CDR2 SYGVNS. Partial CDR3 DNA: TGTGCCAGCAGCGCAGGGGGCGATCGGTACGAG. Amino acids: CASSAGGDRYE. In full, the CDR3 reads CASSAGGDRYEQYF.

This clone was counted ten times or more. The read terminates 3 residues ahead of where the CDR3 ends, so the germline J gene completes it. The gene calls are TRBV6-1 and TRBJ1-1; D not resolved. The CDR3 consists of 14 residues. The V gene lost 4 bases and the J gene lost 5 bases, with 14 bases spanning the gap. Germline-derived CDR1 and CDR2 are MNHNS and SASEGT. CDR3 sequence reads: CASSVLPGGTEAFF. The CDR3 bases that were read are TGTGCCAGCAGTGTGCTCCCGGGCGGGACTGAA.

This clone was seen repeatedly, ten times or more. Coverage ceases 3 residues before the CDR3 finishes, and the germline J gene fills in the end. The chain is built from TRBV2 and TRBJ2-3; maybe TRBD2 (5 bases). V lost 2 bases to trimming and J lost 0 bases, with 6 bases between them. In germline, CDR1 is SNHLY, CDR2 FYNNEI. The length of the CDR3 is 14 residues. The chain's CDR3 is CASSELASTDTQYF. CDR3 bases read: TGTGCCAGCAGTGAACTAGCAAGCACAGATACG.

This clone has ten or more counts. The CDR3 goes on 3 residues after the read ends, and that part is filled in from the germline J gene. The chain recombines TRBV19 with TRBJ1-1; TRBD1 agrees at 10 bases. After removal of 9 bases from V and 4 bases from J, the junction contained 11 bases not matched to a gene. CDR1 is LNHDA, CDR2 SQIVND, per germline (reference sequence). CDR3 length: 15 residues. The sequenced CDR3 bases are TGTGCCAGCCGGAGGACAGGGGGAAGTCTCACTGAA. Its protein is CASRRTGGSLTE. The full CDR3 is CASRRTGGSLTEAFF.

This clone was found many times. The read terminates 3 residues before the CDR3 end, so the remaining end is supplied by the germline J gene. This chain links TRBV28 with TRBJ2-7, with TRBD2 as a possible D gene (7 bases). CDR3 length equals 15 residues. V was shortened by 4 bases and J by 0 bases, with 13 bases between the two germline ends. The V gene's germline CDR1 is MDHEN and CDR2 SYDVKM. The part of the CDR3 DNA that was read is TGTGCCAGCAGTTCTCACAGGGAGGGCTCCTACGAG. It codes for CASSSHREGSYE. The complete CDR3 reads CASSSHREGSYEQYF.

This clone was seen at least ten times. The DNA ends 3 residues before the CDR3 does, and the rest of the CDR3 is filled in from the germline J gene. The chain couples TRBV19 to TRBJ1-5, with unresolved D. The CDR3 has 12 residues. Germline assignment: CDR1 LNHDA and CDR2 SQIVND (reference sequence). Trimming took 5 bases from V and 9 from J, leaving 11 bases between them. CDR3 residues: CASSDSARPQHF. CDR3 DNA, as far as it was read: TGTGCCAGTAGTGATAGTGCTCGGCCC.

This clone turned up a few times. Read data end 3 residues before the CDR3 end; the end is taken from the germline J gene. The J gene is TRBJ2-2, the V gene TRBV7-9; D call uncertain. Germline V gives CDR1 SEHNR, CDR2 FQNEAQ (reference sequence). The CDR3 spans 14 residues. Trimming removed 10 bases at V and 0 bases at J, with 12 bases between. The CDR3 region is CATTQSTNTGELFF. The sequenced CDR3 bases are TGTGCCACTACACAGTCGACGAACACCGGGGAG.

The sample holds many counts of this clone. The read falls 3 residues short of the CDR3 end, and the missing part is taken from the germline J gene. The chain couples TRBV5-1 to TRBJ2-3; 16 positions match TRBD2. Germline CDR1 is SGHRS and CDR2 is YFSETQ. The CDR3 runs to 19 residues. V was pared by 4 bases and J by 4 bases, with 12 bases of the junction left unmatched. CDR3 bases read: TGCGCCAGCAGCCGACAGGGGACTAGCGGGAGGGCCGGTTCAGATACG. It yields the protein CASSRQGTSGRAGSDT. The CDR3, in full, reads CASSRQGTSGRAGSDTQYF.

In its sample, this clone was seen many times. The read is 3 residues too short to cover the CDR3 end, so that end is filled in from the germline J gene. The chain combines TRBV2 with TRBJ1-5; 7 positions match TRBD1. The CDR3 has 13 residues. Losses at the gene ends were 8 bases for V and 4 bases for J; bases not matched to a gene: 5. The germline gives CDR1 SNHLY, CDR2 FYNNEI. The covered CDR3 bases are TGTGCCAGCGGAGGGGGCCAGAATCAGCCC. This gives the protein CASGGGQNQP. The whole CDR3 sequence reads CASGGGQNQPQHF.

This clone was observed at least ten times. The read ends 3 residues shy of where the CDR3 ends; the end is completed using the germline J gene. The V and J genes are TRBV20-1 and TRBJ1-2; D not resolved. CDR3 length: 14 amino acids. With 1 base removed from V and 4 bases from J, the gap between germline ends came to 13 bases. CDR1 is DFQATT and CDR2 is SNEGSKA in the germline V gene (reference sequence). CDR3 sequence reads: CSARVNRVGYGYTF. The covered CDR3 bases are TGCAGTGCTAGAGTGAACAGAGTAGGCTATGGC.

This clone was seen at least ten times. The CDR3 end is not reached by the read, which stops 3 residues before it; the germline J gene fills it in. This rearrangement joins TRBV18 to TRBJ1-4; D is perhaps TRBD1 (6 bases). In germline, CDR1 is KGHSH, CDR2 LQKENI. The CDR3 sequence is 15 residues long. V shed 5 bases and J shed 0 bases, with 10 bases lying between them. The CDR3: CASSTDSSTNEKLFF. The CDR3 DNA, read in part, is TGTGCCAGCTCAACGGACAGTTCAACTAATGAAAAA.

This clone was recorded many times. The sequenced part of the CDR3 DNA is TGTGCCAGCAGCCGTGAGCGGGGCATTGGAAACACC. It is translated as CASSRERGIGNT. The CDR3 as a whole reads CASSRERGIGNTIYF. This sequence joins TRBV7-2 and TRBJ1-3, with a weak D call TRBD1 (5 bases). The read gets to within 3 residues of the CDR3 end, and the germline J gene fills in the rest. The CDR3 has 15 amino acids. Trimming shortened V by 5 bases and J by 3 bases, and 14 bases separated the two germline ends. Germline lookup yields CDR1 SGHTA and CDR2 FQGNSA.

This clone was detected ten times or more. With the read ending 3 residues before the CDR3 end, the germline J gene is used to fill in that end. The rearrangement uses TRBV5-1 and TRBJ1-3; D ambiguous. The V and J ends lost 0 bases and 4 bases respectively, with 14 bases between them. The length of the CDR3 is 16 residues. Germline CDR1 is SGHRS and CDR2 is YFSETQ. CDR3 DNA (partial): TGCGCCAGCAGCTTGGGGTGGAGGGCAAACGGAAACACC. Amino acids: CASSLGWRANGNT. The whole CDR3 protein is CASSLGWRANGNTIYF.

This clone appeared many times. The read ends 3 residues before the CDR3 terminus; that terminus is restored from the germline J gene. The chain combines TRBV5-1 with TRBJ1-4; D possibly corresponds to TRBD1 (5 bases). This CDR3 has 14 residues. V lost 3 bases to trimming and J lost 8 bases, with 14 bases between them. Germline V gene lookup returns CDR1 SGHRS and CDR2 YFSETQ. Incomplete CDR3 DNA: TGCGCCAGCAGCTCAACCAGGGTAGGGGAAAAA. It is translated as CASSSTRVGEK. The entire CDR3 sequence reads CASSSTRVGEKLFF.